This T cell receptor beta chain was found in a study of monozygotic twins with inflammatory bowel disease. Findings and limits, study-wide: Extra variability in the repertoires of patients may have come from differing immunosuppressive treatments. IBD patients showed reduced TCRbeta diversity (inverse Simpson) versus healthy co-twins.

No DNA is given; TCRdb re-called the 5' RACE reads and lists each CDR3 protein once. The sample includes some 330,000 distinct CDR3 sequences. Concerning this clonotype: The target antigen is unknown.

Sequencing was performed on blood. The sequence was collected from a human donor with ulcerative colitis or Crohn's disease, or a healthy co-twin of an affected twin (not recorded which).

CDR3 protein: CASSLERSFTYNEQFF. V gene TRBV11-2 combines with J gene TRBJ2-1. CDR1 and CDR2 (germline): SGHAT, FQNNGV. This CDR3 is built from 16 residues.